These 2 T cell receptor beta chains came from one sample sequenced in a study of blood T cell repertoires in COVID-19. The method was immunoSEQ multiplex PCR; TCRdb's version includes in-frame clones alone and lacks a portion of them. The sample has 150,000 to 200,000 clones, 80% to 90% seen once. Sequencing was done on a sample of peripheral blood. The receptors were gathered from a human donor in a cohort sampled during active COVID-19.

The sample holds many counts of this clone. The chain joins TRBV6-5 to TRBJ1-2, with D tentatively TRBD1 (5 bases). CDR3 length: 12 amino acids. Deletions cut 2 bases from V and 7 bases from J, with 8 bases between. Per the germline V gene, CDR1 is MNHEY and CDR2 is SVGAGI. The chain's CDR3 is CASSYVGGGYTF. The CDR3 DNA reads as TGTGCCAGCAGTTACGTCGGGGGTGGCTACACCTTC.

The V call is TRBV11-2, the J call TRBJ2-7, with 7 bases aligning to TRBD2. The germline V gene encodes CDR1 SGHAT and CDR2 FQNNGV. The J segment lost 0 bases and the V segment lost 5 bases, leaving 4 bases of the junction unmatched. The CDR3 totals 14 residues. The CDR3 reads CASSRGGSSYEQYF. The CDR3 DNA reads TGTGCCAGCAGCCGCGGGGGAAGCTCCTACGAGCAGTACTTC. The full variable domain, completed using reference TRBV11-2 and TRBJ2-7, is EAGVAQSPRYKIIEKRQSVAFWCNPISGHATLYWYQQILGQGPKLLIQFQNNGVVDDSQLPKDRFSAERLKGVDSTLKIQPAKLEDSAVYLCASSRGGSSYEQYFGPGTRLTVT.